What follows are 13 T cell receptor beta chains derived from one specimen sequenced in a study of blood T cell repertoires in COVID-19. Assay: immunoSEQ multiplex PCR; the TCRdb copy retains only in-frame clones and omits some. The repertoire holds about 50,000 clones, with approximately 91% as singletons. Sequencing was done on a sample of peripheral blood. Every receptor here comes from a human donor in a cohort sampled during active COVID-19.

The V and J genes are TRBV28 and TRBJ1-5; 7 bases line up with TRBD1. Per the germline V gene, CDR1 is MDHEN and CDR2 is SYDVKM. This CDR3 is built from 14 residues. V trimming: 10 bases; J trimming: 4 bases; junction bases outside the gene matches: 10. The CDR3 sequence is CATKKGTANQPQHF. CDR3 nucleotide sequence: TGTGCCACCAAGAAAGGGACAGCAAATCAGCCCCAGCATTTT.

The V and J genes are TRBV4-2 and TRBJ2-7; a weak D match, TRBD2 (6 bases). The germline CDR1 and CDR2 sequences are LGHNA and YNFKEQ. CDR3 length: 16 amino acids. V was pared by 0 bases and J by 1 base, with 13 bases between. CDR3 region: CASSQDGWGDSYEQYF. DNA for the CDR3: TGTGCCAGCAGCCAAGACGGGTGGGGGGATTCCTACGAGCAGTACTTC.

This chain uses TRBV4-1 with TRBJ2-7, with 8 nucleotides matching TRBD2. Germline trimming cut 3 bases from V and 3 bases from J; bases unmatched to any gene: 7. CDR1 is MGHRA and CDR2 is YSYEKL in the germline V gene. The CDR3 totals 15 residues. CDR3 DNA sequence: TGCGCCAGCAGCCAGGTGGCGGGGGGCTTCTACGAGCAGTACTTC. It encodes CASSQVAGGFYEQYF.

DNA for the CDR3: TGCGCCAGCAGCTTGTCGGGGACACAAGAGACCCAGTACTTC. It codes for CASSLSGTQETQYF. The chain joins TRBV5-1 to TRBJ2-5; TRBD1 might be the D (6 bases). The CDR3 consists of 14 residues. Germline loops: CDR1 SGHRS, CDR2 YFSETQ. Deletions cut 1 base from V and 2 bases from J, with 9 bases between.

The rearrangement uses TRBV5-1 and TRBJ1-5; possibly TRBD1 for D (5 bases). The V gene lost 4 bases and the J gene lost 0 bases, with 11 bases spanning the gap. The CDR3 totals 15 residues. Germline V gives CDR1 SGHRS, CDR2 YFSETQ. Here the CDR3 DNA reads TGCGCCAGCAGCCTGGAGGGGTATAGCAATCAGCCCCAGCATTTT. Its protein product is CASSLEGYSNQPQHF.

The chain couples TRBV3-1 (or the pseudogene TRBV3-2) to TRBJ2-1; the match to TRBD2 covers 13 bases. Germline CDR1 is LGHDT and CDR2 is YNNKEL (reference sequence). This CDR3 has 15 amino acids. J gave up 10 bases and V 4 bases, and 7 bases lay outside the gene matches. CDR3 amino acids: CASSLTSGGTAEQFF. For the CDR3, the DNA is TGTGCCAGCAGCCTGACTAGCGGGGGGACGGCGGAGCAGTTCTTC.

The genes are TRBV7-9 and TRBJ1-2, with D possibly TRBD1 on 6 matching bases. The CDR3 sequence is 13 residues long. Trimming left V 1 base short and J 4 bases short, with 7 bases between. The V gene's germline CDR1 is SEHNR and CDR2 FQNEAQ (reference sequence). CDR3 bases: TGTGCCAGCAGCTTAGAACAGGGCTATGGCTACACCTTC. It encodes CASSLEQGYGYTF.

This clone turned up a few times. The chain uses TRBV6-5 and TRBJ1-6, with D unclear. This CDR3 is 13 amino acids long. The germline gives CDR1 MNHEY, CDR2 SVGAGI. V was trimmed by 6 bases and J by 10 bases, leaving 13 bases between them. CDR3 residues: CASRESPRSPLHF. DNA of the CDR3: TGTGCCAGCAGAGAGAGCCCAAGATCACCCCTCCACTTT.

This chain joins TRBV19 and TRBJ1-2; weak D call: TRBD1 (5 bases). This CDR3 contains 13 residues. The germline gives CDR1 LNHDA, CDR2 SQIVND (reference sequence). V shed 3 bases and J shed 7 bases, with 12 bases lying between them. The CDR3 sequence is CASSMGPSVGYTF. In nucleotides, the CDR3 is TGTGCCAGTAGTATGGGGCCCTCCGTTGGCTACACCTTC. Variable domain in full (rest from reference TRBV19 and TRBJ1-2): DGGITQSPKYLFRKEGQNVTLSCEQNLNHDAMYWYRQDPGQGLRLIYYSQIVNDFQKGDIAEGYSVSREKKESFPLTVTSAQKNPTAFYLCASSMGPSVGYTFGSGTRLTVV.

The rearrangement links TRBV3-1 (or the pseudogene TRBV3-2) to TRBJ2-3, with 11 bases identical to TRBD2. J lost 3 bases, V lost 8 bases, and 4 bases had no gene match. Germline CDR1 LGHDT, CDR2 YNNKEL (reference sequence). This CDR3 region has 14 residues. In DNA, the CDR3 is TGTGCCAGCTCCCTAGCGGGGGGAACAGATACGCAGTATTTT. Its protein is CASSLAGGTDTQYF.

The chain has TRBV5-1 and TRBJ2-5; D is unresolved. Germline values: CDR1 SGHRS, CDR2 YFSETQ. The CDR3 is 12 residues long. The V gene lost 4 bases and the J gene lost 5 bases, with 9 bases spanning the gap. The chain's CDR3 is CASSPTMETQYF. CDR3 DNA sequence: TGCGCCAGCAGCCCCACTATGGAGACCCAGTACTTC. Full variable domain (remainder filled in from reference TRBV5-1 and TRBJ2-5): KAGVTQTPRYLIKTRGQQVTLSCSPISGHRSVSWYQQTPGQGLQFLFEYFSETQRNKGNFPGRFSGRQFSNSRSEMNVSTLELGDSALYLCASSPTMETQYFGPGTRLLVL.

This sequence joins TRBV11-2 and TRBJ2-5; 8 positions match TRBD1. After removal of 5 bases from V and 5 bases from J, the junction contained 4 bases not matched to a gene. From germline, CDR1 is SGHAT and CDR2 FQNNGV. This CDR3 region has 13 residues. The CDR3 DNA reads TGTGCCAGCAGCGGCAGGGGGCTGGAGACCCAGTACTTC. Translated: CASSGRGLETQYF. The whole variable domain, filled in from reference TRBV11-2 and TRBJ2-5, reads EAGVAQSPRYKIIEKRQSVAFWCNPISGHATLYWYQQILGQGPKLLIQFQNNGVVDDSQLPKDRFSAERLKGVDSTLKIQPAKLEDSAVYLCASSGRGLETQYFGPGTRLLVL.

This chain connects TRBV9 to TRBJ2-2; D may be TRBD2 (5 bases). This CDR3 contains 15 residues. Germline CDR1 is SGDLS and CDR2 is YYNGEE. The ends were cut back, 0 bases at V and 3 bases at J, with 9 bases in the middle. CDR3 loop: CASSVGYSDTGELFF. For the CDR3, the DNA is TGTGCCAGCAGCGTAGGTTATAGCGACACCGGGGAGCTGTTTTTT.